The source of this T cell receptor beta chain is a study of blood T cell repertoires in COVID-19. Across the study: COVID-19 samples collected from the United States, Italy and Spain covered acute and convalescent phases. T cells, B-cell-depleted T cells, or PBMCs supplied cDNA or gDNA.

Authors' processing steps: Using reference gene primer amplification, nucleated cell counts were estimated. Repertoires were generated with immunoSEQ multiplex PCR, while TCRdb's copy carries only in-frame clones and drops some. V and J calls and clone size follow that table, whereas D and trimming were derived from the DNA. The data hold around 280,000 clones, with over 85% observed a single time. Patients of the Seattle cohort, enrolled during active infection, were followed longitudinally. This CDR3 comprises 16 residues. V lost 5 bases, J lost 3 bases, and 10 bases stayed unmatched. Germline V gene lookup returns CDR1 LNHNV and CDR2 YYDKDF (reference sequence). In its sample, this clone was seen a few times.

What was sequenced was peripheral blood. The TCR originated in a woman aged 25 to 39 with COVID-19, enrolled during active disease. The J gene is TRBJ2-3, the V gene TRBV15; TRBD2 aligns across 8 bases. The CDR3 spells CATSGERGGETDTQYF. The CDR3 nucleotides read TGTGCCACCAGCGGGGAACGGGGGGGCGAAACAGATACGCAGTATTTT.